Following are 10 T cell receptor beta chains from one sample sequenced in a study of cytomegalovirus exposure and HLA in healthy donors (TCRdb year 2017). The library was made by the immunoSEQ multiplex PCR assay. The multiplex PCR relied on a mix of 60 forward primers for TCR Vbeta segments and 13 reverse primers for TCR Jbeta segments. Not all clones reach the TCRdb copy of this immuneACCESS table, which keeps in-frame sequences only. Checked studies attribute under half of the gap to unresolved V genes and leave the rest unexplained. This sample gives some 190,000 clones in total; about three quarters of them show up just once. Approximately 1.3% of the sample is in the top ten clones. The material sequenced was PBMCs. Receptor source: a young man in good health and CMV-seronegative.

The CDR3 DNA reads as TGTGCCACCAGCAGAGATTTAGAGGGGGATCAGCCCCAGCATTTT. It yields the protein CATSRDLEGDQPQHF. The genes are TRBV15 and TRBJ1-5; a weak D match, TRBD1 (6 bases). This CDR3 is 15 amino acids long. V lost 0 bases and J lost 5, with 11 bases in between. The germline CDR1 and CDR2 sequences are LNHNV and YYDKDF (reference sequence).

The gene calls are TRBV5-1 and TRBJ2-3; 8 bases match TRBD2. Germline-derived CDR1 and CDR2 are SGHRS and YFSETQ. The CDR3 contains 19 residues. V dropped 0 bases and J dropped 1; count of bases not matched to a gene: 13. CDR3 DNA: TGCGCCAGCAGCTTGGGAAGCGGGAGAGGGGGTTCGGGCACAGATACGCAGTATTTT. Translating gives CASSLGSGRGGSGTDTQYF.

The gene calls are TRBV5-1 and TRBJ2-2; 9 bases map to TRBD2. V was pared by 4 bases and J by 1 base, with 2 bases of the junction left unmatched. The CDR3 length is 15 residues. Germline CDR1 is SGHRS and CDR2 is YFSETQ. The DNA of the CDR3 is TGCGCCAGCAGCCAGACTAGCGGGAACACCGGGGAGCTGTTTTTT. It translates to CASSQTSGNTGELFF.

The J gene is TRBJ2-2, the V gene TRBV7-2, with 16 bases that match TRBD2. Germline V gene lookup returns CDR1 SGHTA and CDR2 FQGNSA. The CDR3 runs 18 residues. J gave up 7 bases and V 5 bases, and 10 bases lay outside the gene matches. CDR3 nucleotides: TGTGCCAGCAGCCCCCCGGGACTAGCGGGGGGGCGGGACGGGGAGCTGTTTTTT. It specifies CASSPPGLAGGRDGELFF.

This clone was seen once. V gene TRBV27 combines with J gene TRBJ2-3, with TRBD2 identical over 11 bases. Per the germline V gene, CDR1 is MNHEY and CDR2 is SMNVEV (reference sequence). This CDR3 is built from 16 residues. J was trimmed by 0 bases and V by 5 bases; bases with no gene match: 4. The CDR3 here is CASSPRLAGSTDTQYF. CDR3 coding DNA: TGTGCCAGCAGTCCCCGACTAGCGGGGAGCACAGATACGCAGTATTTT.

CDR3 nucleotides: TGCGCCAGCAGCTTTGGACGGGAGAACACTGAAGCTTTCTTT. Its translation: CASSFGRENTEAFF. The chain uses TRBV4-3 and TRBJ1-1; D ambiguous. V was cut by 5 bases and J by 1 base, with 11 bases left in between. The germline gives CDR1 LGHNA, CDR2 YSLEER. The length of the CDR3 is 14 residues.

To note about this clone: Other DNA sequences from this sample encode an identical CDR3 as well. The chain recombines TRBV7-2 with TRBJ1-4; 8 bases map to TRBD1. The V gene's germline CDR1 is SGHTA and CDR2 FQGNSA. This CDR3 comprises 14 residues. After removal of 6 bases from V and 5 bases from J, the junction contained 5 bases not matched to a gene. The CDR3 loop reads CASRRDRLNEKLFF. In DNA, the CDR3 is TGTGCCAGCAGGCGGGACAGGCTAAATGAAAAACTGTTTTTT.

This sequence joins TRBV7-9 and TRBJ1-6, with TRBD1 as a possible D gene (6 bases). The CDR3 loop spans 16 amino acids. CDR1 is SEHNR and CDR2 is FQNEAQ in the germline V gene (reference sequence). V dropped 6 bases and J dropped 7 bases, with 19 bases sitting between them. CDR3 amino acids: CASSLRGRGANSPLHF. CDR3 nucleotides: TGTGCCAGCAGTTTAAGGGGCCGGGGGGCAAATTCACCCCTCCACTTT.

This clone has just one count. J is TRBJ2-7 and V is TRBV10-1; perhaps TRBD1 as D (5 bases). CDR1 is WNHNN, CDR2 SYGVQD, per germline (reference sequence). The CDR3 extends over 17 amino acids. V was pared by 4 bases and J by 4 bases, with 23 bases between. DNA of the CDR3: TGCGCCAGCAGTGGTGGGGCTGACTTAGACGATTCGTACGAGCAGTACTTC. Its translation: CASSGGADLDDSYEQYF.

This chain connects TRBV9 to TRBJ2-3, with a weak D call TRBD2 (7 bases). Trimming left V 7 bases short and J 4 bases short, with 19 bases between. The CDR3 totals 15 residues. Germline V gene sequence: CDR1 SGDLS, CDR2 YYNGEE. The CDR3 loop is CASSLGGAGADTQYF. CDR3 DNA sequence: TGTGCCAGCTCCCTAGGGGGGGCCGGAGCAGATACGCAGTATTTT.